Listed below are T cell receptor beta chains from one sample, sequenced in a study of graft-versus-host responses after intestinal transplantation. Assay: immunoSEQ multiplex PCR; the TCRdb copy retains only in-frame clones and omits some. The profile shows roughly 13,000 clones, around 30% of them singletons. Sample: alloreactive CD8+ T cells from a mixed lymphocyte reaction culture, taken before intestinal transplant. The source is a human patient who received an intestinal transplant. Both conserved end residues are part of each CDR3.

j_call | v_call | cdr3_aa
TRBJ1-1 | TRBV5-5 | CASSWTSVTEAFF
TRBJ1-3 | TRBV5-4 | CASSRRHRPPSGNTIYF
TRBJ2-7 | TRBV6-5 | CASSWDGYEQYF
TRBJ1-1 | TRBV2 | CASAQGAGTEAFF
TRBJ2-7 | TRBV11-3 | CASSYTGSYEQYF
TRBJ1-1 | TRBV28 | CASSLDQYMNTEAFF
TRBJ2-7 | TRBV5-1 | CASSLAGNEQYF
TRBJ2-5 | TRBV7-2 | CASSLALPSWGQETQYF
TRBJ2-1 | TRBV9 | CASSPWGGYNEQFF
TRBJ2-1 | TRBV13 | CASSLGTDYNEQFF
TRBJ2-7 | TRBV28 | CASSSSDLREQYF
TRBJ2-3 | TRBV10-3 | CASSPEPSAGDTQYF
TRBJ2-7 | TRBV13 | CASSQVGTSGEQYF
TRBJ1-1 | TRBV7-6 | CASSFGRGEAFF
TRBJ2-7 | TRBV19 | CASSIYGGTYEQYF
TRBJ1-2 | TRBV4-2 | CASSQARGPNYGYTF
TRBJ2-7 | TRBV7-9 | CASSFGQTLEQYF
TRBJ1-5 | TRBV10-3 | CAVGTRGQPQHF
TRBJ2-1 | TRBV7-3 | CASIQLAGSNEQFF
TRBJ1-6 | TRBV7-9 | CASSSRDRGLDSPLHF
TRBJ2-7 | TRBV30 | CAWSTGGTYEQYF
TRBJ2-7 | TRBV6-5 | CASDPGTAYEQYF
TRBJ1-4 | TRBV5-5 | CASSPGEGVATNEKLFF
TRBJ2-5 | TRBV7-6 | CASSFVFREFETQYF
TRBJ1-6 | TRBV6-1 | CASSEGDRLLYNSPLHF
TRBJ1-1 | TRBV5-4 | CASSFWTETTEAFF
TRBJ1-5 | TRBV6-1 | CASSDDREPLSNQPQHF
TRBJ2-1 | TRBV11-2 | CASSPPWGEQFF
TRBJ1-6 | TRBV11-2 | CASSEGHLRSPLHF
TRBJ2-7 | TRBV13 | CASSLEGRGGPYEQYF
TRBJ2-7 | TRBV5-5 | CASSLAIWDSYYEQYF
TRBJ1-2 | TRBV4-1 | CASSRLLRAHAYGYTF
TRBJ2-1 | TRBV2 | CASSVSPSGGAHEQFF
TRBJ2-1 | TRBV6-8 | CARREPFYNEQFF
TRBJ2-7 | TRBV6-5 | CASSLTGTYYEQYF
TRBJ2-3 | TRBV4-1 | CASSQEGYGTRTDTQYF
TRBJ1-3 | TRBV5-4 | CAIQRRSWVSGNTIYF
TRBJ2-3 | TRBV5-4 | CASSLGGRTRSAQYF
TRBJ2-7 | TRBV18 | CASSLPTGVRDEQYF
TRBJ1-1 | TRBV5-6 | CASSLPDRPYNTEAFF
TRBJ2-3 | TRBV9 | CASSFTDGQPLTDTQYF
TRBJ2-3 | TRBV5-1 | CASSLQITGRGTQYF
TRBJ2-1 | TRBV19 | CASSRAASYNEQFF
TRBJ2-5 | TRBV28 | CASSLVIQGGVQVQETQYF
TRBJ2-7 | TRBV15 | CATSRSRDRPYEQYF